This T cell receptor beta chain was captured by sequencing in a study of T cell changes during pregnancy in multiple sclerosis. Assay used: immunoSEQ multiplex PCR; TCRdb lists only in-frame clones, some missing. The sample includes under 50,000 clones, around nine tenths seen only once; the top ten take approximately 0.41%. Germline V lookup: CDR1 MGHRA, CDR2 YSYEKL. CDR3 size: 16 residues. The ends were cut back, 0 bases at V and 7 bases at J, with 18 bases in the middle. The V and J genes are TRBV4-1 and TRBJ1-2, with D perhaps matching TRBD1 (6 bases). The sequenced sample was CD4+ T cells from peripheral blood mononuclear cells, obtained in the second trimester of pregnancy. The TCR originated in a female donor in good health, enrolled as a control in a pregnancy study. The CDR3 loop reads CASSQEQQGVMGGYTF. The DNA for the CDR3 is TGCGCCAGCAGCCAAGAGCAACAGGGAGTAATGGGTGGCTACACCTTC.